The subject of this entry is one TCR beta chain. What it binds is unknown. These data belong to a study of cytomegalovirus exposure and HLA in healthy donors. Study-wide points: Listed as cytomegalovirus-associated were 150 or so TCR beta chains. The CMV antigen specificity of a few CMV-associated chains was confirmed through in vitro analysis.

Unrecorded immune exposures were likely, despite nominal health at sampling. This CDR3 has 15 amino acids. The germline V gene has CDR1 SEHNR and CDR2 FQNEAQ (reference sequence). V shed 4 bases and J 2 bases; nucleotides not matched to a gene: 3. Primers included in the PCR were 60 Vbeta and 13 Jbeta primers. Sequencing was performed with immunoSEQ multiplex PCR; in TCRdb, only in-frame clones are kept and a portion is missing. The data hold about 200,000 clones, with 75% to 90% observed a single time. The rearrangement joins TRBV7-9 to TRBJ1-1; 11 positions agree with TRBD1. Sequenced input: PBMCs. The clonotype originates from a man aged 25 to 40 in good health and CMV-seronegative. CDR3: CASSWGQGGNTEAFF. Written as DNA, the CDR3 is TGTGCCAGCAGCTGGGGACAGGGGGGAAACACTGAAGCTTTCTTT.